Listed below are T cell receptor beta chains from one sample, sequenced in a study of blood T cell repertoires in COVID-19. The assay was immunoSEQ multiplex PCR, and TCRdb's table has in-frame clones only and misses some. The sample has tens of thousands of clones, 80% seen once. What was sequenced was peripheral blood. The receptors were sampled from a human donor in a cohort sampled during active COVID-19. The CDR3 runs from the conserved cysteine through the conserved F or W. D genes are given only for firm matches. Rows may omit the clone size; those that give it use once, few, many or a size class.

D gene	clone size	V gene	J gene	CDR3 protein	CDR3 DNA
TRBD1	-	TRBV24-1	TRBJ1-2	CATSDFDREYGYTF	TGTGCCACCAGTGATTTTGACAGGGAGTATGGCTACACCTTC
-	once	TRBV28	TRBJ2-2	CASSSFRWTGELFF	TGTGCCAGCAGTTCGTTCAGATGGACCGGGGAGCTGTTTTTT
TRBD1	-	TRBV18	TRBJ2-3	CASSPGQPSSTDTQYF	TGTGCCAGCTCACCGGGACAGCCATCTAGCACAGATACGCAGTATTTT
-	few	TRBV7-9	TRBJ1-4	CASSGVTNEKLFF	TGTGCCAGCTCAGGGGTAACTAATGAAAAACTGTTTTTT
TRBD1	-	TRBV18	TRBJ2-1	CASSPLTPNRGVNEQFF	TGTGCCAGCTCACCTTTAACCCCAAACAGGGGAGTCAATGAGCAGTTCTTC
-	few	TRBV7-8	TRBJ1-3	CASSLVPTSSGNTIYF	TGTGCCAGCAGCTTAGTACCGACAAGCTCTGGAAACACCATATATTTT
-	-	TRBV6-5	TRBJ1-4	CASKSGTTNEKLFF	TGTGCCAGCAAGTCCGGGACAACTAATGAAAAACTGTTTTTT
TRBD1	-	TRBV2	TRBJ2-1	CASSPDRGHRNEQFF	TGTGCCAGCAGCCCCGACAGGGGGCACAGGAATGAGCAGTTCTTC
TRBD1	few	TRBV11-2	TRBJ2-3	CASSLNRGTTDTQYF	TGTGCCAGCAGCTTAAACAGGGGGACTACAGATACGCAGTATTTT
-	-	TRBV28	TRBJ1-2	CASSLGGGSGYTF	TGTGCCAGCAGCTTAGGGGGAGGGTCCGGCTACACCTTC